A selection of T cell receptor beta chains follows, all from one sample in a study of OX40 agonist ivuxolimab in advanced cancers. The protocol was immunoSEQ multiplex PCR, while the TCRdb copy is restricted to in-frame clones and leaves out a portion. The table has tens of thousands of clones, roughly nine tenths seen once; the top ten hold 8% to 10%. This material consisted of CD4+ or CD8+ T cells sorted from blood, taken in a trial of the OX40 agonist ivuxolimab. The origin of the receptors is an adult with an advanced solid tumor such as melanoma, head and neck, liver or kidney cancer. Both conserved end residues are part of each CDR3.

TRBV5-1 | CASSLRVTQRGGSYEQYF
TRBV27 | CASSSDISNQPQHF
TRBV6-5 | CASSSRGAAFF
TRBV28 | CASSRGREAFF
TRBV11-3 | CASSLADNTGELFF
TRBV27 | CASSLAMDRGDVLTF
TRBV5-1 | CASSLGDRGSEPQHF
TRBV18 | CASSPVAGGSYEQYF
TRBV7-2 | CASSVGLAGDNEQFF
TRBV18 | CASSPRTGELFF
TRBV7-9 | CASTLTSGGLNEQFF
TRBV6-1 | CASKNLMSSPLHF
TRBV29-1 | CSVEGLNQETQYF
TRBV7-2 | CASSSLGLGQPQHF
TRBV10-3 | CAIRSGQGESTNEKLFF
TRBV20-1 | CSAGGNSPLHF
TRBV6-5 | CASSYGTGTTEAFF
TRBV27 | CASLPYGQGNTEAFF
TRBV10-3 | CATSDRAGNQPQHF
TRBV7-2 | CASSTSSYEQYF
TRBV6-5 | CASSISFSNQPQHF
TRBV5-1 | CASSLGGSGNTIYF
TRBV29-1 | CSVGRAGNGSPLHF
TRBV7-2 | CASSFQRGQETQYF
TRBV2 | CASTTSGSFETQYF
TRBV2 | CATSWDRGHQETQYF
TRBV28 | CASRADGRFYGYTF
TRBV5-4 | CASSLALRGGALETQYF
TRBV7-2 | CASSLRSRITDTQYF
TRBV15 | CATSRERWGGGQPQHF
TRBV10-2 | CASSEKGNTIYF
TRBV5-5 | CASSRYSNQPQHF
TRBV2 | CASSVQGVNSPLHF
TRBV7-8 | CASSSGLSSYNSPLHF
TRBV5-4 | CASSLAHSYEQYF
TRBV5-1 | CASSLVVETQYF
TRBV7-6 | CASSLRAQGQNSPLHF
TRBV7-2 | CASSLYRGSNSPLHF
TRBV5-5 | CASSPTGGGHQPQHF
TRBV27 | CASRPRTVTAQPQHF
TRBV5-6 | CASSLVDGGQETQYF
TRBV5-1 | CASSLGSSGFGEQYF
TRBV19 | CASSIGGSSYNSPLHF
TRBV15 | CATSRGSSGNTIYF
TRBV12-1 | CASSPIRPSTESNEQYF